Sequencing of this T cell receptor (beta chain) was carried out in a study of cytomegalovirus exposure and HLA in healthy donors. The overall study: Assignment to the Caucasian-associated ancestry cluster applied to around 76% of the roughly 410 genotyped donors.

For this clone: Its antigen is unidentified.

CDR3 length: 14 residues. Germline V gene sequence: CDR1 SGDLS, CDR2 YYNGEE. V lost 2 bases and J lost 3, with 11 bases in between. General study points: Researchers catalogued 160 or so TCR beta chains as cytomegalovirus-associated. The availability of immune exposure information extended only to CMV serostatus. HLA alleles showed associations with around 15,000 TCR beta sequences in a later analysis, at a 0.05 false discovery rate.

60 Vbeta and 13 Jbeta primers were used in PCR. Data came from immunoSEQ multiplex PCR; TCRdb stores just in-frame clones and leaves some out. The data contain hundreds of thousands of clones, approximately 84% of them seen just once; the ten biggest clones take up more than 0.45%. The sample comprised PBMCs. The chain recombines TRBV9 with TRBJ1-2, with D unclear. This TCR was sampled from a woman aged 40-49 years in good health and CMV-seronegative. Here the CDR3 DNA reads TGTGCCAGCAGCGTGAGTGAGACTGACTATGGCTACACCTTC. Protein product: CASSVSETDYGYTF.